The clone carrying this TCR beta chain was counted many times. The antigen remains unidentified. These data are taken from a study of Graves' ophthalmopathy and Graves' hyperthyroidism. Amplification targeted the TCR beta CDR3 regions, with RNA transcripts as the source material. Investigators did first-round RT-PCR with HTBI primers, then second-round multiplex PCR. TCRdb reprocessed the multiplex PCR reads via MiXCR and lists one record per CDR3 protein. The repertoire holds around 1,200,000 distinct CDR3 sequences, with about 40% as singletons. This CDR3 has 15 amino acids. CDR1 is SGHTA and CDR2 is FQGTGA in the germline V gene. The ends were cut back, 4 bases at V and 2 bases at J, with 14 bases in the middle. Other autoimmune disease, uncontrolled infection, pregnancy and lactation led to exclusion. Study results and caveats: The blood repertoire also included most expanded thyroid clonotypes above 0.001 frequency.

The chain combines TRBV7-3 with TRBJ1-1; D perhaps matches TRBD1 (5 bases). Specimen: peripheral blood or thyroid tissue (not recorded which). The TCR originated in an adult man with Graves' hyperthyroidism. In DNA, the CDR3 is TGTGCCAGCAGCTGGGCCGGGGGGGGAAACACTGAAGCTTTCTTT. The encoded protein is CASSWAGGGNTEAFF.